This T cell receptor (beta chain) was captured in a study of T cell repertoires and HLA-DP antigens. Whole-study findings and limits: Against both alloantigens, CD137+ clonality was similar, roughly 0.39.

About this clone: As yet, its antigen is unknown.

The PCR primers covered 54 TRBV and 13 TRBJ segments. Here immunoSEQ multiplex PCR was the method, and the copy in TCRdb shows in-frame clones only, minus some. The sample comprises around 100,000 clones, approximately 92% of which are singletons, and around 0.3% rests with the top ten. Trimming shortened V by 2 bases and J by 7 bases, and 14 bases separated the two germline ends. CDR3 size: 15 residues. Germline CDR1 reads LGHNA; CDR2 reads YSLEER. This TCR was recovered from a woman younger than 30 in good health and CMV-seronegative. The V call is TRBV4-3, the J call TRBJ1-4; no clear D. Sequencing was performed on CD4+ T cells from PBMCs. CDR3 protein: CASSQSQPSGEKLFF. CDR3 nucleotide sequence: TGCGCCAGCAGCCAATCTCAGCCGTCAGGTGAAAAACTGTTTTTT.